This T cell receptor beta chain is drawn from a study of T cell changes during pregnancy in multiple sclerosis. This clone appeared once. The data were produced by immunoSEQ multiplex PCR, yet TCRdb's version contains in-frame clones alone and is incomplete. Among approximately 97,000 clones listed, 91% were seen once. The CDR3 length is 11 residues. Germline V gene data show CDR1 as SNHLY and CDR2 as FYNNEI. With 8 bases clipped from V and 10 bases from J, the junction kept 3 bases outside the gene matches. This chain joins TRBV2 and TRBJ2-1; 9 bases match TRBD2. Specimen: peripheral blood, collected after pregnancy. This TCR derives from a female donor in good health, enrolled as a control in a pregnancy study. In DNA form, the CDR3 reads TGTGCCAGCCTCCTAGCGGGGGAGCAGTTCTTC. Translating gives CASLLAGEQFF.